This entry lists 25 T cell receptor beta chains sequenced from one sample in a study of blood T cell repertoires in COVID-19. Measured with immunoSEQ multiplex PCR; TCRdb has only the in-frame clones, and not every one. In the table there are 140,000 to 150,000 clones, about 90% of which are singletons. Sequenced material: peripheral blood. The origin of the receptors is a woman between 50 and 59 years old with acute or convalescent COVID-19.

This chain links TRBV3-1 (or the pseudogene TRBV3-2) with TRBJ1-6, with a weak D call TRBD1 (6 bases). Between the trimmed V and J ends, which lost 1 base and 10 bases, there was a span of 14 bases. The CDR3 is 15 residues long. Germline CDR1 LGHDT, CDR2 YNNKEL (reference sequence). CDR3 bases: TGTGCCAGCAGCCAAGTATCACAGGGCGAGTCACCCCTCCACTTT. Translated, it gives CASSQVSQGESPLHF.

The genes are TRBV5-6 and TRBJ2-1, with D possibly being TRBD2 (6 bases). Germline values: CDR1 SGHDT, CDR2 YYEEEE. Trimming stripped 5 bases from V and 5 bases from J, with 23 bases between. The length of the CDR3 is 17 residues. DNA of the CDR3: TGTGCCAGCAGAACACCCCCAGGGACTGGCCCAGACAATGAGCAGTTCTTC. It specifies CASRTPPGTGPDNEQFF. Looking up the rest from reference TRBV5-6 and TRBJ2-1 gives the full variable domain: DAGVTQSPTHLIKTRGQQVTLRCSPKSGHDTVSWYQQALGQGPQFIFQYYEEEERQRGNFPDRFSGHQFPNYSSELNVNALLLGDSALYLCASRTPPGTGPDNEQFFGPGTRLTVL.

The J gene is TRBJ1-5, the V gene TRBV6-6; maybe TRBD1 (6 bases). V was cut by 0 bases and J by 0 bases, with 9 bases left in between. This CDR3 has 16 residues. Germline CDR1 MNHNY, CDR2 SVGAGI (reference sequence). CDR3 nucleotides: TGTGCCAGCAGTTACTCGAGGGGGAGTAGCAATCAGCCCCAGCATTTT. Translating gives CASSYSRGSSNQPQHF.

The chain combines TRBV5-5 with TRBJ2-1; D gene ambiguous. The CDR3 totals 13 residues. Trimming removed 0 bases from V and 6 bases from J, with 7 bases in between. Looked up from germline, CDR1 is SGHKS and CDR2 is YYEKEE (reference sequence). CDR3 bases: TGTGCCAGCAGCTTGGGGAGTGGCAATGAGCAGTTCTTC. This sequence encodes CASSLGSGNEQFF.

Here the CDR3 DNA reads TGCAGCGTTCTGAAGACAGGGATTCTGAGGGGCTACACCTTC. It encodes CSVLKTGILRGYTF. The chain is built from TRBV29-1 and TRBJ1-2, with 7 bases lining up with TRBD1. The junction had 14 bases not matched to a gene; V was cut back by 5 bases and J by 8 bases. The CDR3 totals 14 residues. Germline V lookup: CDR1 SQVTM, CDR2 ANQGSEA.

CDR3 in amino acids: CASSSPHRGEGLFF. As DNA, the CDR3 is TGTGCCAGCAGCTCCCCCCACAGGGGCGAAGGGCTGTTTTTT. This chain joins TRBV7-3 and TRBJ2-2; 7 bases line up with TRBD1. The ends lost 4 bases at V and 13 bases at J; junction bases unmatched: 12. This CDR3 has 14 residues. The germline V gene has CDR1 SGHTA and CDR2 FQGTGA.

The chain recombines TRBV6-5 with TRBJ2-5, with 11 bases matching TRBD2. With 5 bases clipped from V and 4 bases from J, the junction kept 6 bases outside the gene matches. In germline, CDR1 is MNHEY, CDR2 SVGAGI. This CDR3 region has 15 residues. The CDR3 loop reads CASSIAGGPSETQYF. The CDR3 DNA follows: TGTGCCAGCAGTATAGCGGGAGGGCCTTCAGAGACCCAGTACTTC.

As concerns this clone: This specimen includes other DNA sequences encoding the same CDR3. J is TRBJ1-1 and V is TRBV6-2 or TRBV6-3; tentative D call: TRBD1 (6 bases). There are 14 residues in the CDR3. V was clipped by 4 bases and J by 1 base, with 10 bases between them. The V gene's germline CDR1 is MNHEY and CDR2 SVGEGT. The CDR3 region is CASSSGQSNTEAFF. In DNA, the CDR3 is TGTGCCAGCAGTTCAGGACAGTCGAACACTGAAGCTTTCTTT.

V usage is TRBV5-1 and J usage is TRBJ1-1; D gene ambiguous. Trimming shortened V by 1 base and J by 3 bases, and 13 bases separated the two germline ends. The CDR3 consists of 15 residues. Germline V gene data show CDR1 as SGHRS and CDR2 as YFSETQ. The chain's CDR3 is CASSLFEALDTEAFF. CDR3 nucleotides: TGCGCCAGCAGCTTGTTCGAGGCCCTGGACACTGAAGCTTTCTTT.

This chain joins TRBV9 and TRBJ1-2; 8 bases are a match to TRBD1. CDR1 and CDR2 (germline): SGDLS, YYNGEE. This CDR3 has 15 amino acids. The junction had 9 bases not matched to a gene; V was cut back by 4 bases and J by 4 bases. The CDR3: CASSPYTGGVYGYTF. DNA of the CDR3: TGTGCCAGCAGCCCGTATACAGGGGGGGTCTATGGCTACACCTTC.

The sample holds a few counts of this clone. The V and J genes are TRBV7-2 and TRBJ1-2, with D maybe TRBD1 (5 bases). Between the trimmed V and J ends, which lost 11 bases and 4 bases, there was a span of 17 bases. CDR1 is SGHTA and CDR2 is FQGNSA in the germline V gene. This CDR3 comprises 13 residues. This CDR3 reads CAGTGGGLYGYTF. The CDR3 region has the DNA TGTGCCGGAACTGGGGGAGGGCTCTATGGCTACACCTTC.

The chain uses TRBV5-6 and TRBJ2-3, with 9 bases aligning to TRBD2. The V gene's germline CDR1 is SGHDT and CDR2 YYEEEE. The CDR3 runs 14 residues. V shed 4 bases, J shed 0 bases, and the junction held 0 bases outside the gene matches. CDR3 sequence: CASSLAGSTDTQYF. Here the CDR3 DNA reads TGTGCCAGCAGCCTAGCGGGGAGCACAGATACGCAGTATTTT.

The CDR3 reads CASSPMQGSYEKLFF. The CDR3 DNA is TGTGCCAGCTCACCAATGCAGGGCTCTTATGAAAAACTGTTTTTT. The chain uses TRBV18 and TRBJ1-4, with TRBD1 as a possible D gene (5 bases). The CDR3 spans 15 residues. Germline lookup yields CDR1 KGHSH and CDR2 LQKENI. The V end lost 2 bases, the J end lost 6 bases, and 13 bases lay between the germline ends.

This chain uses TRBV6-5 with TRBJ2-7; a possible D gene is TRBD1 (5 bases). The CDR3 loop spans 13 amino acids. Germline V gives CDR1 MNHEY, CDR2 SVGAGI. Between the trimmed V and J ends, which lost 8 bases and 6 bases, there was a span of 17 bases. CDR3 coding DNA: TGTGCCAGCGCCTGGGGCAGGGTTGGCGAGCAGTACTTC. It yields the protein CASAWGRVGEQYF.

The V call is TRBV19, the J call TRBJ2-7; D is perhaps TRBD1 (6 bases). The CDR3 runs 15 residues. V was cut by 1 base and J by 2 bases, with 12 bases left in between. Germline CDR1 is LNHDA and CDR2 is SQIVND (reference sequence). CDR3 coding DNA: TGTGCCAGTAGTATAGGGCCTGACAGGACCTACGAGCAGTACTTC. Protein product: CASSIGPDRTYEQYF. Filled out from reference TRBV19 and TRBJ2-7, the complete variable domain reads DGGITQSPKYLFRKEGQNVTLSCEQNLNHDAMYWYRQDPGQGLRLIYYSQIVNDFQKGDIAEGYSVSREKKESFPLTVTSAQKNPTAFYLCASSIGPDRTYEQYFGPGTRLTVT.

This chain joins TRBV28 and TRBJ2-1; tentative D call: TRBD2 (6 bases). Trimming left V 9 bases short and J 7 bases short, with 22 bases between. Germline-derived CDR1 and CDR2 are MDHEN and SYDVKM. This CDR3 comprises 15 residues. The CDR3 DNA reads TGTGCCAGTGATAGGGCGACGGCCGGGGGAAATGAGCAGTTCTTC. It encodes CASDRATAGGNEQFF. The full variable domain, with the rest looked up from reference TRBV28 and TRBJ2-1, is DVKVTQSSRYLVKRTGEKVFLECVQDMDHENMFWYRQDPGLGLRLIYFSYDVKMKEKGDIPEGYSVSREKKERFSLILESASTNQTSMYLCASDRATAGGNEQFFGPGTRLTVL.

This chain connects TRBV18 to TRBJ1-5; possible D gene TRBD1, 6 bases. The CDR3 runs to 13 residues. The V and J ends lost 2 bases and 7 bases respectively, with 9 bases between them. The germline V gene encodes CDR1 KGHSH and CDR2 LQKENI. CDR3 sequence: CASSPSGDQPQHF. The CDR3 nucleotides are TGTGCCAGCTCACCATCAGGGGACCAGCCCCAGCATTTT.

The J gene is TRBJ2-4, the V gene TRBV19; TRBD1 might be the D (5 bases). The CDR3 loop spans 15 amino acids. Germline lookup yields CDR1 LNHDA and CDR2 SQIVND (reference sequence). V gave up 1 base and J gave up 4 bases, with 11 bases separating them. Here the CDR3 reads CASSIVQAGKNIQYF. The DNA of the CDR3 is TGTGCCAGTAGTATAGTACAGGCAGGGAAAAACATTCAGTACTTC. The entire variable domain, with the rest obtained from reference TRBV19 and TRBJ2-4, is as follows: DGGITQSPKYLFRKEGQNVTLSCEQNLNHDAMYWYRQDPGQGLRLIYYSQIVNDFQKGDIAEGYSVSREKKESFPLTVTSAQKNPTAFYLCASSIVQAGKNIQYFGAGTRLSVL.

This clone was observed once. V and J are TRBV5-1 and TRBJ2-5; D not resolved. The CDR3 is 12 residues long. V was trimmed by 0 bases and J by 5 bases, leaving 5 bases between them. Germline V gene lookup returns CDR1 SGHRS and CDR2 YFSETQ. CDR3 sequence reads: CASSLVEETQYF. Written as DNA, the CDR3 is TGCGCCAGCAGCTTGGTGGAGGAGACCCAGTACTTC.

V usage is TRBV25-1 and J usage is TRBJ2-2; TRBD1 aligns across 7 bases. The V gene's germline CDR1 is MGHDK and CDR2 SYGVNS. V trimming: 6 bases; J trimming: 0 bases; junction bases outside the gene matches: 7. CDR3 length equals 16 residues. CDR3 protein: CASSDTGTANTGELFF. The CDR3, as DNA: TGTGCCAGCAGCGACACCGGGACAGCGAACACCGGGGAGCTGTTTTTT.

The rearrangement uses TRBV7-8 and TRBJ2-1; TRBD2 matches at 9 bases. Germline V lookup: CDR1 SGHVS, CDR2 FQNEAQ. V was clipped by 4 bases and J by 4 bases; unmatched bases: 8. This CDR3 comprises 16 residues. Here the CDR3 DNA reads TGTGCCAGCAGCTCCCAACTAGCGGGCTTATACAATGAGCAGTTCTTC. It yields the protein CASSSQLAGLYNEQFF.

Of note for this clone: The DNA is left out, because the CDR3 cannot be placed on it with certainty; the CDR3 is given as TCRdb lists it. The chain joins TRBV19 to TRBJ1-1; TRBD1, the D gene given by the table, was not confirmed from the DNA. The germline V gene has CDR1 LNHDA and CDR2 SQIVND (reference sequence). The CDR3 adds up to 14 amino acids, both ends counted. Here the CDR3 reads CASSRDSILAEAFF.

The chain carries TRBV6-5 and TRBJ1-4; a possible D gene is TRBD1 (5 bases). The CDR3 sequence is 15 residues long. CDR1 and CDR2 from the germline V gene are MNHEY and SVGAGI. Trimming pared 6 bases from V and 0 bases from J, leaving 11 bases between. The CDR3 is CASSFAGSTNEKLFF. In DNA, the CDR3 is TGTGCCAGCAGCTTCGCAGGGTCAACTAATGAAAAACTGTTTTTT.

The chain recombines TRBV13 with TRBJ1-2; tentatively, D is TRBD1 (5 bases). With 5 bases removed from V and 4 bases from J, the gap between germline ends came to 14 bases. The CDR3 consists of 14 residues. Germline CDR1 PRHDT, CDR2 FYEKMQ (reference sequence). The DNA of the CDR3 is TGTGCCAGCAGCACCCAGGGATTCCTCTATGGCTACACCTTC. Its protein product is CASSTQGFLYGYTF.

The chain combines TRBV24-1 with TRBJ1-5; D remains ambiguous. The V gene lost 4 bases and the J gene lost 5 bases, with 5 bases spanning the gap. CDR3 size: 12 residues. Germline V gene lookup returns CDR1 KGHDR and CDR2 SFDVKD. The CDR3 sequence: CATSERDQPQHF. CDR3 nucleotide sequence: TGTGCCACCAGTGAGAGGGATCAGCCCCAGCATTTT.